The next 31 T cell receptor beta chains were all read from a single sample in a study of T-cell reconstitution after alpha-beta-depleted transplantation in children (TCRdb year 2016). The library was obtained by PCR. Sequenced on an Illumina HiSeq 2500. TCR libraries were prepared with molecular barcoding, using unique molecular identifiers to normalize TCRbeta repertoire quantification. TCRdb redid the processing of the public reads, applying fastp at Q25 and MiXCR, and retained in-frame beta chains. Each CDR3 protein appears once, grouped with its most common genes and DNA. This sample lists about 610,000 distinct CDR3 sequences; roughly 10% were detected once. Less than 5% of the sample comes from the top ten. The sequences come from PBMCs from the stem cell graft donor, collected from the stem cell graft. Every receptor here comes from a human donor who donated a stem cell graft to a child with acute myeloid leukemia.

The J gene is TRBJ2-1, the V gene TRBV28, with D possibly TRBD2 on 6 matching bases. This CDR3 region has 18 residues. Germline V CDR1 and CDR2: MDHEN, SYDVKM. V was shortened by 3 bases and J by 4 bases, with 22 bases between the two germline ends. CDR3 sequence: CASSLGGHKAGFYNEQFF. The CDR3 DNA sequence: TGTGCCAGCAGTTTGGGGGGTCATAAAGCGGGTTTTTACAATGAGCAGTTCTTC.

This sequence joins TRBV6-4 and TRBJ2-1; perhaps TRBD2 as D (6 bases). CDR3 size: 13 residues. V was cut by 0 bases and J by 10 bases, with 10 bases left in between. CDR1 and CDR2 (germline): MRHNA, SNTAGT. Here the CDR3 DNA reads TGTGCCAGCAGTGACTCGGGTGGGAGGGAGCAGTTCTTC. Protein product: CASSDSGGREQFF.

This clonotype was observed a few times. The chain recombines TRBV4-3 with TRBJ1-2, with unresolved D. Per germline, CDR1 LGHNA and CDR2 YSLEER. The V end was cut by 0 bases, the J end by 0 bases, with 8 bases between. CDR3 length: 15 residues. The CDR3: CASSQDGSANYGYTF. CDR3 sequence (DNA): TGCGCCAGCAGCCAAGATGGGTCGGCTAACTATGGCTACACCTTC.

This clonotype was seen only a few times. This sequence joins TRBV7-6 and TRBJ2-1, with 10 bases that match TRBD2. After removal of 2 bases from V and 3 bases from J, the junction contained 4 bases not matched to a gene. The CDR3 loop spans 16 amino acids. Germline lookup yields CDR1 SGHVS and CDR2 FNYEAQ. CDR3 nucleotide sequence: TGTGCCAGCAGCTTATCTCCTAGCGGGGGCTACAATGAGCAGTTCTTC. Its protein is CASSLSPSGGYNEQFF.

The CDR3 bases are TGTGCCAGCAGTTACCGGGACAGGGAGTATTCCCTCCACTTT. It translates to CASSYRDREYSLHF. V usage is TRBV6-5 and J usage is TRBJ1-6; 9 positions agree with TRBD1. J lost 14 bases, V lost 2 bases, and 7 bases had no gene match. CDR1 MNHEY and CDR2 SVGAGI come from the germline V gene. The CDR3 has 14 amino acids.

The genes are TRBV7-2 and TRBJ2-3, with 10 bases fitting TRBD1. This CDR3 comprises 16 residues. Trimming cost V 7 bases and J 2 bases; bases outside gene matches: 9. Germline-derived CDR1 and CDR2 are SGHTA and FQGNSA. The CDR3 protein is CASTLSTGGPTDTQYF. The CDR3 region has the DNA TGTGCCAGCACCCTCTCGACAGGGGGCCCCACAGATACGCAGTATTTT.

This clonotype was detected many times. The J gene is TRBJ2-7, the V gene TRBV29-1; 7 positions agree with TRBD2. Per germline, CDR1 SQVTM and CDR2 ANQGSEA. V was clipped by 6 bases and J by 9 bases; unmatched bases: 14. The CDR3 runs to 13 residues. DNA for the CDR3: TGCAGCGTCACGACTAGCTCCGCCGGCGTGCAGTACTTC. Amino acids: CSVTTSSAGVQYF.

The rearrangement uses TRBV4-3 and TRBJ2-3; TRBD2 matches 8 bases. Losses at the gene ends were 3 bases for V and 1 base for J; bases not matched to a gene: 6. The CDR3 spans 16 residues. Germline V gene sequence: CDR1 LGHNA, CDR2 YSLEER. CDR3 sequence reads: CASSQTSSGRTDTQYF. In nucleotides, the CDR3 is TGCGCCAGCAGCCAGACCTCTAGCGGGCGCACAGATACGCAGTATTTT.

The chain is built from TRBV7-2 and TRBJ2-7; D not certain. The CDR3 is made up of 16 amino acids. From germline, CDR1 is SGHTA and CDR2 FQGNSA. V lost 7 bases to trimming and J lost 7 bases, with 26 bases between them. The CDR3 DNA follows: TGTGCCAGCACCCAGACGATTGACCCCCGTCTGGGAGAGCAGTACTTC. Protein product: CASTQTIDPRLGEQYF.

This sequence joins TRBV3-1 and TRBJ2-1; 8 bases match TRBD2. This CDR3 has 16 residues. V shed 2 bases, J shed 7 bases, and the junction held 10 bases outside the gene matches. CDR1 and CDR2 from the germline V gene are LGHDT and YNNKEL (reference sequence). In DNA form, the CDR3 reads TGTGCCAGCAGCCAAAGCCGAGCGGGAGAGGGAAATGAGCAGTTCTTC. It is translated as CASSQSRAGEGNEQFF.

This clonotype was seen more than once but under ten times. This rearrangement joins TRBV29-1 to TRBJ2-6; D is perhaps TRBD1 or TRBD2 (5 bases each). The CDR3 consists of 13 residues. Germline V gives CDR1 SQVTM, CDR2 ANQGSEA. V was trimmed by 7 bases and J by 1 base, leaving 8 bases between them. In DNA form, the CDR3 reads TGCAGCGCTGGGGGTTCTGGGGCCAACGTCCTGACTTTC. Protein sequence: CSAGGSGANVLTF.

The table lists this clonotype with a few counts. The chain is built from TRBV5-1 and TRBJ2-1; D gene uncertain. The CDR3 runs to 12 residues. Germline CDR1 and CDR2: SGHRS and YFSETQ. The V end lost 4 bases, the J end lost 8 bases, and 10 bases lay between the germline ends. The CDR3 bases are TGCGCCAGCAGCCTTGATGGTTATGAGCAGTTCTTC. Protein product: CASSLDGYEQFF.

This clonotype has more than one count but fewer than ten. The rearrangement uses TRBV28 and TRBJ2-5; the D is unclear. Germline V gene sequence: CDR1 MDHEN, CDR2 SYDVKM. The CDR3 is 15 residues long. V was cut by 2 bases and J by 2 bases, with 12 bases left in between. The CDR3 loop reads CASSLSSRRQETQYF. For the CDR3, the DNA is TGTGCCAGCAGTTTAAGTTCCCGGAGACAAGAGACCCAGTACTTC.

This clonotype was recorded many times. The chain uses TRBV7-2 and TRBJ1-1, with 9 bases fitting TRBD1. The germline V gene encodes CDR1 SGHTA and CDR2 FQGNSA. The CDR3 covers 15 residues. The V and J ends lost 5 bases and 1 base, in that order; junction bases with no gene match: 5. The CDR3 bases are TGTGCCAGCAGCCCCCGGACAGGGGCGAACACTGAAGCTTTCTTT. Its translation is CASSPRTGANTEAFF.

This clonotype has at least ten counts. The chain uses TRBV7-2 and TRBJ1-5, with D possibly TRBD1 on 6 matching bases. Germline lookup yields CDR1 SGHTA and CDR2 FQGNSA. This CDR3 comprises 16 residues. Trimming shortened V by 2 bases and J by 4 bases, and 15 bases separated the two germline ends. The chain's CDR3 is CASSLRGRGVNQPQHF. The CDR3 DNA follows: TGTGCCAGCAGCTTAAGGGGGAGAGGGGTGAATCAGCCCCAGCATTTT.

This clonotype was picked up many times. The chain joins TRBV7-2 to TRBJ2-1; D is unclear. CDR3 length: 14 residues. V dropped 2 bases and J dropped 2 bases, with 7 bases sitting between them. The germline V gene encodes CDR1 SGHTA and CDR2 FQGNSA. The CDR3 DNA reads TGTGCCAGCAGCTTATTGGATGCCTACAATGAGCAGTTCTTC. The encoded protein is CASSLLDAYNEQFF.

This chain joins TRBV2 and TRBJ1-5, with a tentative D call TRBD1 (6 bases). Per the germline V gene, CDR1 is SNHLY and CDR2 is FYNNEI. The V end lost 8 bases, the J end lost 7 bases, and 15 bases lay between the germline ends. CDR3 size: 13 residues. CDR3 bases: TGTGCCAGCCGGAGGGGGGTCGGGCAGCCCCAGCATTTT. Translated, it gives CASRRGVGQPQHF.

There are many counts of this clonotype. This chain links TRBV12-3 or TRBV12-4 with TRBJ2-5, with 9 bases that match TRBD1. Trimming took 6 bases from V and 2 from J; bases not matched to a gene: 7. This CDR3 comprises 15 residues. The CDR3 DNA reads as TGTGCCAGCAGCCGGGACAGGGTTAGACAAGAGACCCAGTACTTC. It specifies CASSRDRVRQETQYF.

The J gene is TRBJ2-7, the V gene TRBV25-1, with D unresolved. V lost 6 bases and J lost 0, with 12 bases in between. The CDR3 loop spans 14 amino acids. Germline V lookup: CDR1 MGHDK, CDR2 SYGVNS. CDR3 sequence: CASSPRRLSYEQYF. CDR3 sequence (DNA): TGTGCCAGCAGCCCCAGGAGACTCTCCTACGAGCAGTACTTC.

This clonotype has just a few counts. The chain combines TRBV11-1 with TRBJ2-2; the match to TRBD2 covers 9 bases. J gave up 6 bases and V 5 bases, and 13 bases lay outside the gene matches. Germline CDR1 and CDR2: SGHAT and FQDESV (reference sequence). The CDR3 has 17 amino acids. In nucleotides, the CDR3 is TGTGCCAGCAGCCCCCTAGTTGTAGCGGGGGCGGCCGGGGAGCTGTTTTTT. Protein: CASSPLVVAGAAGELFF.

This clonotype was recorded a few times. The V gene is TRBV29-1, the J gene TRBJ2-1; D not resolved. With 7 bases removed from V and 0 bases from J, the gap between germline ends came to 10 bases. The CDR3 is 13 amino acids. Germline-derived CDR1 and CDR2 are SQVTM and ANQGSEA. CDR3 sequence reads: CSAPRHSYNEQFF. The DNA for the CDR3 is TGCAGCGCCCCCCGGCACTCCTACAATGAGCAGTTCTTC.

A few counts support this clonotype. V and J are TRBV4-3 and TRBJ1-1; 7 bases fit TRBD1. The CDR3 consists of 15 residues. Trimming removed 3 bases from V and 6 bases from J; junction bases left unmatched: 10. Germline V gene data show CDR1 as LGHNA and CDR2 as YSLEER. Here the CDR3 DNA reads TGCGCCAGCAGCCACGAACCCAGGGGGATCTCTGAAGCTTTCTTT. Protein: CASSHEPRGISEAFF.

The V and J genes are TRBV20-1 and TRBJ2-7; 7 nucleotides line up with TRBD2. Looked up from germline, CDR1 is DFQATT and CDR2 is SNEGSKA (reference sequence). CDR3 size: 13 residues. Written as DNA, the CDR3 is TGCACCACTGAAGCGGGGCATAACTACGAGCAGTACTTC. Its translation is CTTEAGHNYEQYF.

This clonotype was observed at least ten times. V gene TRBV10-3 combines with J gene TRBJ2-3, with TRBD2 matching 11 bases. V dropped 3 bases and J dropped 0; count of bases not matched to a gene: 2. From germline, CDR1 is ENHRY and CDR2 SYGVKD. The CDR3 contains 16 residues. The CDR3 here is CAISELAGASTDTQYF. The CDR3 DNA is TGTGCCATCAGTGAACTAGCGGGAGCAAGCACAGATACGCAGTATTTT.

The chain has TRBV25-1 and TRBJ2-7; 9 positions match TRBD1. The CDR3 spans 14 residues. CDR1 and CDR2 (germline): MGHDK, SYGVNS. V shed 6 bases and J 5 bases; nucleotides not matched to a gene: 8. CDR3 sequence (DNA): TGTGCCAGCAGGCAGGGGACAGGGACCCACGAGCAGTACTTC. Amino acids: CASRQGTGTHEQYF.

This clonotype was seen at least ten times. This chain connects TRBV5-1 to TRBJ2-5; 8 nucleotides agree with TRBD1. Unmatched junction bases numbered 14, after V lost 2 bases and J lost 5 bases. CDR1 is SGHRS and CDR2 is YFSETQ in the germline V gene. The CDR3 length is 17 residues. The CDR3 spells CASSLKDRAPRGETQYF. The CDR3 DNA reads TGCGCCAGCAGCTTAAAGGACAGGGCTCCGCGAGGGGAGACCCAGTACTTC.

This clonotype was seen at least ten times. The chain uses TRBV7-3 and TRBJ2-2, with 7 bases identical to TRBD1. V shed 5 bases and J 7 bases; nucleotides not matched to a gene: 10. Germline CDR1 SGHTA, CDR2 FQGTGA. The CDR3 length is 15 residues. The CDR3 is CASSRTGDPVGELFF. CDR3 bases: TGTGCCAGCAGCCGCACAGGGGACCCCGTCGGGGAGCTGTTTTTT.

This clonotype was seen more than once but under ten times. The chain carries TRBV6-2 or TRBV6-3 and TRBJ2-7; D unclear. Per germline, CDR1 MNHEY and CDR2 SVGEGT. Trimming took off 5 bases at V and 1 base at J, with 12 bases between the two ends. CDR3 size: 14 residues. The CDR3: CASSRLVGSYEQYF. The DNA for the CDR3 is TGTGCCAGCAGTCGGCTAGTGGGGTCCTACGAGCAGTACTTC.

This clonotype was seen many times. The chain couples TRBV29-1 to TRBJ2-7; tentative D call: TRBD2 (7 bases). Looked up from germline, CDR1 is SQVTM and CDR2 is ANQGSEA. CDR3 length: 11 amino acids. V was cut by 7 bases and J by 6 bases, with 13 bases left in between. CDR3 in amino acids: CSAMGGLEQYF. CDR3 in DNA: TGCAGCGCGATGGGGGGGCTCGAGCAGTACTTC.

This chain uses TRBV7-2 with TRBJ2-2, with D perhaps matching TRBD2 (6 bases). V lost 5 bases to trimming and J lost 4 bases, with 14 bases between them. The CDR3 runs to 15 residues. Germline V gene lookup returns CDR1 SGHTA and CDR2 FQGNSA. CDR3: CASSGRDLSTGELFF. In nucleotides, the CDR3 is TGTGCCAGCAGCGGTCGGGACTTATCCACCGGGGAGCTGTTTTTT. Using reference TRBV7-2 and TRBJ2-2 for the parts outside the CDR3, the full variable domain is GAGVSQSPSNKVTEKGKDVELRCDPISGHTALYWYRQSLGQGLEFLIYFQGNSAPDKSGLPSDRFSAERTGGSVSTLTIQRTQQEDSAVYLCASSGRDLSTGELFFGEGSRLTVL.

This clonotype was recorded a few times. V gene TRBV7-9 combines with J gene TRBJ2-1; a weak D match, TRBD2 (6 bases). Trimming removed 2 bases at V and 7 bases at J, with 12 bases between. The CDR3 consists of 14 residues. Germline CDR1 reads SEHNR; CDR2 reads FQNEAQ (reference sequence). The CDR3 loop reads CASSLLLAGNEQFF. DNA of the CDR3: TGTGCCAGCAGCTTACTACTAGCTGGGAATGAGCAGTTCTTC.